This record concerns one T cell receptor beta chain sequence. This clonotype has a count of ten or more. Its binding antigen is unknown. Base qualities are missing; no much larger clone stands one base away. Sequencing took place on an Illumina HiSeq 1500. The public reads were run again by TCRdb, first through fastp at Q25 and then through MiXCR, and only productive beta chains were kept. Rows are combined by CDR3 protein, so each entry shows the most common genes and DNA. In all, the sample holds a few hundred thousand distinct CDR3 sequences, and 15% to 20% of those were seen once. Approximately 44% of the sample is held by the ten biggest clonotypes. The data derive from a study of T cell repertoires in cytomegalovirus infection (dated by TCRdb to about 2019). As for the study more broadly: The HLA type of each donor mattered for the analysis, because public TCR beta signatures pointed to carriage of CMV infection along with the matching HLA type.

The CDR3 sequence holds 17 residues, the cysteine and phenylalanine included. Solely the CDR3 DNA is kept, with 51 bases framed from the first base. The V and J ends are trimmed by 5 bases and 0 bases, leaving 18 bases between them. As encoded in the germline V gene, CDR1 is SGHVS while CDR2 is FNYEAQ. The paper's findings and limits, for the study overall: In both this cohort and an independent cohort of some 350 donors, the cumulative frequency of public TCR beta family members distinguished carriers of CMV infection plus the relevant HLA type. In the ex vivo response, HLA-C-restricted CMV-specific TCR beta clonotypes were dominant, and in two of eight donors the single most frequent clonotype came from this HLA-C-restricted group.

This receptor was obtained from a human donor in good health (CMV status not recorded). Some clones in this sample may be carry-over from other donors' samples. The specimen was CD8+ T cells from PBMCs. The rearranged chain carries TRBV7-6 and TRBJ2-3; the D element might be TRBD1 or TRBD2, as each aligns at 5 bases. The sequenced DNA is TGTGCCAGCAGCCCCCTGGGACCGACTCATAGCACAGATACGCAGTATTTT. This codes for CASSPLGPTHSTDTQYF. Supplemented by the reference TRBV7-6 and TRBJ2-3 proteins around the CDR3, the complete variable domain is GAGVSQSPRYKVTKRGQDVALRCDPISGHVSLYWYRQALGQGPEFLTYFNYEAQQDKSGLPNDRFSAERPEGSISTLTIQRTEQRDSAMYRCASSPLGPTHSTDTQYFGPGTRLTVL.